This T cell receptor (beta chain) appears in the sequencing data of a study of blood T cell repertoires in COVID-19. Overall study context: Italy, Spain and the United States were the sources of the convalescent and acute COVID-19 samples. Sources were T cells, B-cell-depleted T cells, or PBMCs; the material itself was cDNA or gDNA.

This study enrolled people aged about 18 to 100 from approximately 24 US geographic areas. V shed 2 bases and J 3 bases; nucleotides not matched to a gene: 6. The CDR3 length is 16 residues. Germline CDR1 reads ENHRY; CDR2 reads SYGVKD. Assay: immunoSEQ multiplex PCR; the TCRdb copy retains only in-frame clones and omits some. The table shows a few hundred thousand clones, with about 80% occurring only once. Sequencing input: PBMCs or T cells enriched from blood (not recorded which). The sequence was collected from a woman aged 40 to 49 with acute COVID-19. The chain uses TRBV10-3 and TRBJ1-4, with 7 bases lining up with TRBD1. The CDR3 here is CAISEGSGGSNEKLFF. The CDR3 DNA reads TGTGCCATCAGTGAGGGATCAGGGGGATCTAATGAAAAACTGTTTTTT.